These 17 T cell receptor beta chains share one sample of origin, sequenced in a study of blood T cell repertoires in COVID-19. Some clones are missing from TCRdb's copy, which holds only in-frame ones; the method was immunoSEQ multiplex PCR. The repertoire consists of about 180,000 clones, with around four fifths occurring once and the leading ten covering about 7%. Sequencing was done on a sample of peripheral blood. Every receptor here comes from a woman aged 40-49 years with COVID-19, enrolled during active disease.

The V gene is TRBV5-5, the J gene TRBJ2-7, with a possible D match to TRBD1 (6 bases). Per germline, CDR1 SGHKS and CDR2 YYEKEE (reference sequence). Trimming cost V 0 bases and J 3 bases, with 10 bases left between them. The CDR3 covers 14 residues. As DNA, the CDR3 is TGTGCCAGCAGCTTGGTGGGGGCGAGCTACGAGCAGTACTTC. Protein product: CASSLVGASYEQYF.

The rearrangement links TRBV5-1 to TRBJ2-7, with 14 bases identical to TRBD2. Germline CDR1 SGHRS, CDR2 YFSETQ. There are 16 residues in the CDR3. Trimming took 4 bases from V and 5 from J; bases not matched to a gene: 8. The CDR3 DNA sequence: TGCGCCAGCAGCCCTGGATCGACTAGCGGGGGGGACGAGCAGTACTTC. Amino acids: CASSPGSTSGGDEQYF.

The CDR3 loop is CASSPYSGELFF. The CDR3 DNA follows: TGTGCCAGCAGCCCTTATAGCGGGGAGCTGTTTTTT. This chain links TRBV3-1 (or the pseudogene TRBV3-2) with TRBJ2-2; D gene unclear. The length of the CDR3 is 12 residues. V was clipped by 4 bases and J by 7 bases, with 7 bases between them. CDR1 is LGHDT and CDR2 is YNNKEL in the germline V gene (reference sequence).

V and J are TRBV5-4 and TRBJ2-1; TRBD1 agrees at 7 bases. This CDR3 region has 14 residues. J was trimmed by 0 bases and V by 6 bases; bases with no gene match: 3. CDR1 SGHNT and CDR2 YYREEE come from the germline V gene (reference sequence). The CDR3 DNA follows: TGTGCCAGCATCTCAGGGGGCTCCTACAATGAGCAGTTCTTC. Translating gives CASISGGSYNEQFF.

The V call is TRBV29-1, the J call TRBJ2-3, with D perhaps being TRBD1 or TRBD2 (5 bases each). Germline lookup yields CDR1 SQVTM and CDR2 ANQGSEA. This CDR3 region has 14 residues. Trimming took 7 bases from V and 6 from J, leaving 20 bases between them. In nucleotides, the CDR3 is TGCAGCGCGGGACCGGCCTCAACCGGGGATACGCAGTATTTT. It yields the protein CSAGPASTGDTQYF.

To note about this clone: Other nucleotide sequences in the sample specify the same CDR3. V is TRBV5-1 and J is TRBJ1-2, with TRBD1 identical over 11 bases. V lost 4 bases and J lost 0; bases outside the gene matches: 2. Germline CDR1 reads SGHRS; CDR2 reads YFSETQ. The CDR3 has 15 residues. The CDR3 reads CASSPGQGANYGYTF. The CDR3 bases are TGCGCCAGCAGCCCGGGACAGGGGGCTAACTATGGCTACACCTTC.

The rearrangement links TRBV5-1 to TRBJ2-3; TRBD1 matches 9 bases. Germline CDR1 is SGHRS and CDR2 is YFSETQ. The CDR3 covers 17 residues. J gave up 2 bases and V 4 bases, and 11 bases lay outside the gene matches. This CDR3 is CASSRGPQGAATDTQYF. The CDR3 nucleotides read TGCGCCAGCAGCCGAGGCCCACAGGGGGCGGCCACAGATACGCAGTATTTT.

V is TRBV7-8 and J is TRBJ2-3, with 9 bases identical to TRBD1. CDR1 and CDR2 from the germline V gene are SGHVS and FQNEAQ. V gave up 3 bases and J gave up 5 bases; unmatched junction bases: 6. The CDR3 has 15 residues. Here the CDR3 reads CASSFYRGLGDTQYF. The CDR3 DNA reads as TGTGCCAGCAGCTTCTACAGGGGGCTGGGAGATACGCAGTATTTT.

The chain combines TRBV7-6 with TRBJ2-3; D perhaps matches TRBD2 (6 bases). The CDR3 totals 17 residues. Germline CDR1 reads SGHVS; CDR2 reads FNYEAQ. Trimming took 6 bases from V and 3 from J, leaving 22 bases between them. The CDR3 nucleotides read TGTGCCAGCAGGTCGCCCACGCGGGAACGCGGGACAGATACGCAGTATTTT. Protein product: CASRSPTRERGTDTQYF.

The chain combines TRBV28 with TRBJ2-5; 8 bases match TRBD1. The V gene end was trimmed by 4 bases and the J gene end by 0 bases; junction bases not matched to a gene: 7. Germline V gene sequence: CDR1 MDHEN, CDR2 SYDVKM. This CDR3 comprises 16 residues. CDR3 nucleotide sequence: TGTGCCAGCAGTTCCATGGACAGGGCCTACCAAGAGACCCAGTACTTC. This codes for CASSSMDRAYQETQYF.

This clone has more than one count but fewer than ten. The V and J genes are TRBV27 and TRBJ1-2; tentative D call: TRBD1 (6 bases). The germline gives CDR1 MNHEY, CDR2 SMNVEV (reference sequence). The germline V and J ends were trimmed by 5 bases and 7 bases, with 14 bases remaining between them. This CDR3 comprises 13 residues. The chain's CDR3 is CASSPTGSRGYTF. The DNA of the CDR3 is TGTGCCAGCAGTCCTACAGGGTCTCGTGGCTACACCTTC.

This chain links TRBV9 with TRBJ2-7; 7 bases match TRBD2. Trimming removed 0 bases from V and 1 base from J; junction bases left unmatched: 1. The CDR3 runs to 14 residues. Germline values: CDR1 SGDLS, CDR2 YYNGEE. The CDR3 protein is CASSVDGGSYEQYF. The CDR3 DNA follows: TGTGCCAGCAGCGTAGACGGGGGGTCCTACGAGCAGTACTTC.

This clone was seen once. This sequence joins TRBV27 and TRBJ2-7, with 9 bases that match TRBD1. V shed 8 bases, J shed 3 bases, and the junction held 8 bases outside the gene matches. This CDR3 comprises 14 residues. Germline V gene sequence: CDR1 MNHEY, CDR2 SMNVEV (reference sequence). This CDR3 reads CASARWDRVYEQYF. CDR3 sequence (DNA): TGTGCCAGCGCCCGGTGGGACAGGGTCTACGAGCAGTACTTC.

V usage is TRBV12-3 or TRBV12-4 and J usage is TRBJ2-2; no clear D gene. This CDR3 comprises 11 residues. V was clipped by 4 bases and J by 9 bases, with 6 bases between them. The CDR3 DNA reads TGTGCCAGCAGTTACCAGTGGGAGCTGTTTTTT. It translates to CASSYQWELFF.

The V gene is TRBV29-1, the J gene TRBJ2-7; 7 bases fit TRBD2. The CDR3 contains 15 residues. CDR1 and CDR2 (germline): SQVTM, ANQGSEA. V lost 6 bases, J lost 7 bases, and 18 bases stayed unmatched. In nucleotides, the CDR3 is TGCAGCGTCACTGGACTAGGGGCCTCGTTGGGGGAGCAGTACTTC. It codes for CSVTGLGASLGEQYF.

This rearrangement joins TRBV6-1 to TRBJ1-2; tentatively, D is TRBD1 (6 bases). From germline, CDR1 is MNHNS and CDR2 SASEGT. The germline V and J ends were trimmed by 2 bases and 8 bases, with 12 bases remaining between them. The CDR3 contains 13 residues. The CDR3 DNA follows: TGTGCCAGCAGTGAAAGGGGGGGTACCGGCTACACCTTC. Residues: CASSERGGTGYTF.

V is TRBV19 and J is TRBJ1-1; TRBD1 is a possible D gene (6 bases). Germline CDR1 is LNHDA and CDR2 is SQIVND (reference sequence). V was trimmed by 3 bases and J by 1 base, leaving 15 bases between them. This CDR3 is 16 amino acids long. As DNA, the CDR3 is TGTGCCAGTAGTATCCCCCCCACAGGGTGGAACACTGAAGCTTTCTTT. Encoded protein: CASSIPPTGWNTEAFF.